This TCR beta chain stems from a study of shared clonotypes between healthy human individuals. An even split of each subset's genomic DNA across several immunoSEQ plates was performed. Generated by immunoSEQ multiplex PCR, the TCRdb table keeps only in-frame clones and is missing some. The sample holds over 1.5 million clones, 98% seen once. The CDR3 spans 16 residues. The germline V gene encodes CDR1 SGHRS and CDR2 YFSETQ. Trimming took off 1 base at V and 2 bases at J, with 15 bases between the two ends. The TCR sequence derives from a man younger than 45 in good health. The chain couples TRBV5-1 to TRBJ1-1; D is perhaps TRBD1 (5 bases). Sequenced input: naive CD4+ T cells sorted from blood. Subset denoted: CD45RA+ positively selected. The CDR3 spells CASSLIFGRVNTEAFF. CDR3 nucleotides: TGCGCCAGCAGCTTGATTTTCGGCAGGGTAAACACTGAAGCTTTCTTT.